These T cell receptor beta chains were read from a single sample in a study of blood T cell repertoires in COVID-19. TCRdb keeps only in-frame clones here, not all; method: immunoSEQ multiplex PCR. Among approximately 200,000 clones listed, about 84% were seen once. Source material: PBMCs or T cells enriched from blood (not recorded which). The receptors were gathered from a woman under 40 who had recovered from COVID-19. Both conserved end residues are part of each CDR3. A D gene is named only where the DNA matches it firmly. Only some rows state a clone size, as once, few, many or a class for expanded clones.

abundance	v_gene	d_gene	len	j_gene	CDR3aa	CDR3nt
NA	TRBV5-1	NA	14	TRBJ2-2	CASSLASRGGELFF	TGCGCCAGCAGCTTGGCCTCTCGCGGCGGGGAGCTGTTTTTT
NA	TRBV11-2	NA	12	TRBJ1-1	CASSPTSLEAFF	TGTGCCAGCAGCCCTACTTCCTTGGAAGCTTTCTTT
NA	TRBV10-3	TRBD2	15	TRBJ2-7	CAISGLAGSSYEQYF	TGTGCCATCAGCGGACTAGCGGGTAGCTCCTACGAGCAGTACTTC
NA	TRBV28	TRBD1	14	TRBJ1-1	CASSATGRVTEAFF	TGTGCCAGCAGTGCGACAGGGAGAGTTACTGAAGCTTTCTTT
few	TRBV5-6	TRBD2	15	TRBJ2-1	CASSQSGSSYNEQFF	TGTGCCAGCAGCCAAAGCGGGAGCTCCTACAATGAGCAGTTCTTC
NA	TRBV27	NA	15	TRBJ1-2	CASSSPGVGNYGYTF	TGTGCCAGCAGTTCACCAGGGGTGGGGAACTATGGCTACACCTTC
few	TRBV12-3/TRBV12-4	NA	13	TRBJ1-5	CASSPQGNQPQHF	TGTGCCAGCAGCCCCCAGGGCAATCAGCCCCAGCATTTT
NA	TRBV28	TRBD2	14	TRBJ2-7	CASSFRGGRVEQYF	TGTGCCAGCAGTTTTAGAGGCGGGAGGGTGGAGCAGTACTTC
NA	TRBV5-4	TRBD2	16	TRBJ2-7	CASSSKREGTPYEQYF	TGTGCCAGCAGCTCAAAGCGGGAGGGAACACCCTACGAGCAGTACTTC
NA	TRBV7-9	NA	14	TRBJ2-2	CASSLALRNGELFF	TGTGCCAGCAGCTTAGCGTTGCGGAACGGGGAGCTGTTTTTT
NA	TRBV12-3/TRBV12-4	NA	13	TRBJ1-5	CASSFGPHQPQHF	TGTGCCAGCAGCTTCGGTCCGCATCAGCCCCAGCATTTT
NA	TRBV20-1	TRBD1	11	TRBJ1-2	CSARQGNGYTF	TGCAGTGCCCGACAGGGTAACGGCTACACCTTC
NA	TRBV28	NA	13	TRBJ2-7	CASKLADTYEQYF	TGTGCCAGCAAATTAGCGGATACCTACGAGCAGTACTTC
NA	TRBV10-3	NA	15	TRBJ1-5	CAISEADSGGGPQHF	TGTGCCATCAGTGAGGCGGACAGTGGGGGTGGGCCCCAGCATTTT
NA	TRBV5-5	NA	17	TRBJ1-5	CASSLALTGSNNQPQHF	TGTGCCAGCAGCTTGGCGCTGACAGGATCTAACAATCAGCCCCAGCATTTT
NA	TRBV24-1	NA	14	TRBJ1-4	CATSDRDFGGKLFF	TGTGCCACCAGTGACCGGGACTTCGGAGGAAAACTGTTTTTT
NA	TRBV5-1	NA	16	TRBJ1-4	CASSRGDSSTNEKLFF	TGCGCCAGCAGCCGGGGGGACTCCTCAACTAATGAAAAACTGTTTTTT
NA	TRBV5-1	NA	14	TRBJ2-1	CASSLGDTVNEQFF	TGCGCCAGCAGCTTAGGGGACACGGTGAATGAGCAGTTCTTC
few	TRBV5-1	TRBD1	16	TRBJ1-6	CASSLQGSQYNSPLHF	TGCGCCAGCAGCTTACAGGGGTCCCAATATAATTCACCCCTCCACTTT
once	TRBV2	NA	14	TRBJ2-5	CASSEEAGQETQYF	TGTGCCAGCAGTGAAGAGGCAGGACAAGAGACCCAGTACTTC
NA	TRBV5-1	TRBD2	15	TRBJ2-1	CASNTGTSGYNEQFF	TGCGCCAGCAACACCGGGACTAGCGGTTACAATGAGCAGTTCTTC
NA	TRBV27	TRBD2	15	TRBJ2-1	CASSKAGSSYNEQFF	TGTGCCAGCAGTAAAGCGGGGAGCTCCTACAATGAGCAGTTCTTC
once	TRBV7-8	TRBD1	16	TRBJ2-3	CASSLVTGVGTDTQYF	TGTGCCAGCAGCTTAGTAACAGGGGTGGGCACAGATACGCAGTATTTT
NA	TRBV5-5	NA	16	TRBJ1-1	CASSLAGGNMNTEAFF	TGTGCCAGCAGCTTGGCCGGGGGGAACATGAACACTGAAGCTTTCTTT
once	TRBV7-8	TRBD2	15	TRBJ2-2	CASSLTSGRAGELFF	TGTGCCAGCAGCTTGACTAGCGGGAGGGCCGGGGAGCTGTTTTTT
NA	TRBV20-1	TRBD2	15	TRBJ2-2	CSASPGGHNTGELFF	TGCAGTGCTAGTCCGGGAGGCCATAACACCGGGGAGCTGTTTTTT
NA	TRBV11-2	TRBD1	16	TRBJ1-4	CASSLGTGSTNEKLFF	TGTGCCAGCAGCTTAGGGACAGGGTCAACTAATGAAAAACTGTTTTTT
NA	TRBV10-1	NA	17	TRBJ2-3	CASSEGRQDPSTDTQYF	TGCGCCAGCAGTGAGGGGAGACAGGACCCAAGCACAGATACGCAGTATTTT
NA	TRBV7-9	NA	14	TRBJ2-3	CASSYRSATDTQYF	TGTGCCAGCAGCTACCGGTCCGCCACAGATACGCAGTATTTT
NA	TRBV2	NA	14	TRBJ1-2	CASSGNRANYGYTF	TGTGCCAGCAGTGGGAACAGGGCGAACTATGGCTACACCTTC